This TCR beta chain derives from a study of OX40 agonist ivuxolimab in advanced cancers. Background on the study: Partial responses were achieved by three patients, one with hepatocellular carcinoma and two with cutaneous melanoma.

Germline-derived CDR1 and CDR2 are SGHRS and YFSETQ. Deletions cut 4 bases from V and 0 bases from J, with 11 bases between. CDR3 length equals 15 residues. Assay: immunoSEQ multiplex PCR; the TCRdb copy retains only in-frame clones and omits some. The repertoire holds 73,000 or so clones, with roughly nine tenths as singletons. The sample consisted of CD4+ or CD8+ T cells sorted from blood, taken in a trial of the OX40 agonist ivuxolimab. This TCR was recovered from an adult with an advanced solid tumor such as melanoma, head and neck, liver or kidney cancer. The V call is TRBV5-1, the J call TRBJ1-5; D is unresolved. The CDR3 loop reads CASSQDGDSNQPQHF. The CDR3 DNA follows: TGCGCCAGCAGCCAGGACGGGGATAGCAATCAGCCCCAGCATTTT.